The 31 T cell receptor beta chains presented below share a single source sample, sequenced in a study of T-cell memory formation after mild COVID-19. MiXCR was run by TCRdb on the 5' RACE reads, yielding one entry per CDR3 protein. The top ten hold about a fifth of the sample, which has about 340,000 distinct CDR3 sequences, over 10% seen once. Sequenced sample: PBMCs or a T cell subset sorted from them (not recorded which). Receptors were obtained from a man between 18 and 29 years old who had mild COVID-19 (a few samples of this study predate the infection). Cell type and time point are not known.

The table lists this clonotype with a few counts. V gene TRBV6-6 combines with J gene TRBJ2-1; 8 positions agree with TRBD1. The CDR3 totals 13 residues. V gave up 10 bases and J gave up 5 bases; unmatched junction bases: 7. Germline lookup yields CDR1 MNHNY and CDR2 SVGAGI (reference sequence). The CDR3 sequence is CAITDRGNNEQFF. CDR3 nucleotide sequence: TGTGCCATAACTGACAGGGGTAACAATGAGCAGTTCTTC.

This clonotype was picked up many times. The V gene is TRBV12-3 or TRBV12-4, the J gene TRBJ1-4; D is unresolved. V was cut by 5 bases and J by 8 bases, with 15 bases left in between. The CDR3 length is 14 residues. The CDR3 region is CASSRMGSIEKLFF. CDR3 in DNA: TGTGCCAGCAGTAGGATGGGCTCAATAGAAAAACTGTTTTTT.

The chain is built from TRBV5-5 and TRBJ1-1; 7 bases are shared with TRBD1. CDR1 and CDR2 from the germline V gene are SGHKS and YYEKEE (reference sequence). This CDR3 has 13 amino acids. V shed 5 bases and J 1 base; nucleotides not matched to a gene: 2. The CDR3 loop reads CASRGQPNTEAFF. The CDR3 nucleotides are TGTGCCAGCAGGGGACAGCCGAACACTGAAGCTTTCTTT. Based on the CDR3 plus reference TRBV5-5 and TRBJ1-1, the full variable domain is DAGVTQSPTHLIKTRGQQVTLRCSPISGHKSVSWYQQVLGQGPQFIFQYYEKEERGRGNFPDRFSARQFPNYSSELNVNALLLGDSALYLCASRGQPNTEAFFGQGTRLTVV.

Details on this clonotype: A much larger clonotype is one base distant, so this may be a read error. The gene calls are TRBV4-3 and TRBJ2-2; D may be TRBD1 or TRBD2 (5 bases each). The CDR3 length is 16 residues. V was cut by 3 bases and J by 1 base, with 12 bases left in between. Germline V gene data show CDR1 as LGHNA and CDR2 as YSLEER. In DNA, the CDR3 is TGCGCCAGCAGCCACGGGAAAGGGGAGAACACCGGGGAGCTGTTTTTT. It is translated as CASSHGKGENTGELFF.

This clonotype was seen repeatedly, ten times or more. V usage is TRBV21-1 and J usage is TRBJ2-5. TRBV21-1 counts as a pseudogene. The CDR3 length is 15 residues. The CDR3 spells CASSKFHCLQETQYF. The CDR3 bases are TGTGCCAGCAGCAAATTTCACTGCCTCCAAGAGACCCAGTACTTC.

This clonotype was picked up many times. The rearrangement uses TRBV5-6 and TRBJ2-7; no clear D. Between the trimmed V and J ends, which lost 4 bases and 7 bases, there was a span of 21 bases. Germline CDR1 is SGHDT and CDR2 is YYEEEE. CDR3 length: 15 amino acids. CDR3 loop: CASSGNPDRSWEQYF. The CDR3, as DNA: TGTGCCAGCAGCGGGAACCCGGATCGGTCGTGGGAGCAGTACTTC.

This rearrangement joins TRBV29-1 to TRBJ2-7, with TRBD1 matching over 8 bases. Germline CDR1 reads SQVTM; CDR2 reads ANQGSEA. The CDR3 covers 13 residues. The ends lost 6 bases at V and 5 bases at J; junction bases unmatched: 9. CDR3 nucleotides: TGCAGCGTGACACAGGGGGTAGGCGACGAGCAGTACTTC. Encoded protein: CSVTQGVGDEQYF.

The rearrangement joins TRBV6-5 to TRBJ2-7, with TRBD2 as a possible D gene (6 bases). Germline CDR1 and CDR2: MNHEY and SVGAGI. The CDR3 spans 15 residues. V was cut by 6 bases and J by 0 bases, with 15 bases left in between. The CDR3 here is CASRRDGKTSYEQYF. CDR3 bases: TGTGCCAGCAGGCGGGACGGCAAGACCTCCTACGAGCAGTACTTC.

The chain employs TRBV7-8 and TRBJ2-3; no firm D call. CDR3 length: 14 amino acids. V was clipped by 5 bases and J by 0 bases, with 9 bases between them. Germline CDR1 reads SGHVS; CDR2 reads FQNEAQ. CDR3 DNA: TGTGCCAGCAGCCCGATGAGTAGCACAGATACGCAGTATTTT. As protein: CASSPMSSTDTQYF.

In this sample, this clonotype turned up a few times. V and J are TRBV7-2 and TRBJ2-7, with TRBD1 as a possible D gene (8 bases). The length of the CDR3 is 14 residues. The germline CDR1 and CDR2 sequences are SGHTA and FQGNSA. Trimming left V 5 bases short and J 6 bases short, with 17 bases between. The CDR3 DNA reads TGTGCCAGCAGCCCGCAACAGGGGGAGGGCGAGCAGTACTTC. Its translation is CASSPQQGEGEQYF.

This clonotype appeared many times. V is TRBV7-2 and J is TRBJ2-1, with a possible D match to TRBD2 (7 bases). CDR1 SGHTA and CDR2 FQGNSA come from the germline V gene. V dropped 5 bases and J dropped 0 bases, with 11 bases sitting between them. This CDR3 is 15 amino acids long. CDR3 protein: CASSEGGGSYNEQFF. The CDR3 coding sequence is TGTGCCAGCAGCGAGGGGGGGGGCTCCTACAATGAGCAGTTCTTC.

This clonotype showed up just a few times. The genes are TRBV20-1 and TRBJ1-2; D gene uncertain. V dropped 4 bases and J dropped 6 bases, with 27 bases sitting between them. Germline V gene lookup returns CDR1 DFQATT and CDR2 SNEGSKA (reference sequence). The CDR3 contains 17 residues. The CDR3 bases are TGCAGTGCTATACCCTCTGGAGGGTCGGCGATATCTAATGGCTACACCTTC. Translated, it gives CSAIPSGGSAISNGYTF.

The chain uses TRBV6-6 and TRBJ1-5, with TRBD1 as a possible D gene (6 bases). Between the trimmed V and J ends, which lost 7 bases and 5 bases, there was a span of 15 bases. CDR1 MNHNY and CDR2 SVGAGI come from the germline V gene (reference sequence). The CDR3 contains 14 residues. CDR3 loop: CASIPGQLDQPQHF. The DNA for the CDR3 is TGTGCCAGCATCCCAGGACAGCTGGATCAGCCCCAGCATTTT.

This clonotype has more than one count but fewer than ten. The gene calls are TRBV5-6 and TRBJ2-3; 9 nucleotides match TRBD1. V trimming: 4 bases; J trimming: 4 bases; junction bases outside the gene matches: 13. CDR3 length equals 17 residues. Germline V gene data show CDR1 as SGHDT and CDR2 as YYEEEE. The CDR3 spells CASSLGQGGLIADTQYF. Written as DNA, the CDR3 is TGTGCCAGCAGCCTGGGACAGGGCGGACTCATCGCAGATACGCAGTATTTT.

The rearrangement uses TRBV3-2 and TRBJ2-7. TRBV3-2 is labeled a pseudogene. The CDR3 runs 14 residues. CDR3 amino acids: CASSQGRMTYEQYV. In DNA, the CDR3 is TGTGCCAGCAGCCAAGGTAGGATGACCTACGAGCAGTACGTC.

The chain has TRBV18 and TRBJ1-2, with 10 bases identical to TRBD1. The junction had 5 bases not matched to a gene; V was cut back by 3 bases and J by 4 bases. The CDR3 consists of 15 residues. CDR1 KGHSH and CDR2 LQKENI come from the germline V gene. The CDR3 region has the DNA TGTGCCAGCTCACCGGCGGGACAGGGGTCCTATGGCTACACCTTC. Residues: CASSPAGQGSYGYTF.

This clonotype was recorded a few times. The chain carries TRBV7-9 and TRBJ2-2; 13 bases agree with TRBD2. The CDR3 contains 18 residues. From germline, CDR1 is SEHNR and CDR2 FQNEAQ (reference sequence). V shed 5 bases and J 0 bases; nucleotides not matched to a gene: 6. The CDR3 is CASSPRLAGGANTGELFF. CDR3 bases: TGTGCCAGCAGCCCACGACTAGCGGGGGGAGCGAACACCGGGGAGCTGTTTTTT.

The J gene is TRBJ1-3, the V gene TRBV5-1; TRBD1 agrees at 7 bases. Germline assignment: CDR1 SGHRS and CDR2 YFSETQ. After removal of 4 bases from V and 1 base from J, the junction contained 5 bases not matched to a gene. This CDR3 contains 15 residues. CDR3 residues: CASSVTGKSGNTIYF. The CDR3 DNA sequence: TGCGCCAGCAGCGTGACAGGGAAATCTGGAAACACCATATATTTT.

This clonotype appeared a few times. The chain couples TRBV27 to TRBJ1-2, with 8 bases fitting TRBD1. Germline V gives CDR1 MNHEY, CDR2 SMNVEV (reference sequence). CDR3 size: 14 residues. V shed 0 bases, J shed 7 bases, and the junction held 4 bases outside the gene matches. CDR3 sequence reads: CASSLSPGGPGYTF. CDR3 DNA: TGTGCCAGCAGTTTATCTCCAGGGGGCCCTGGCTACACCTTC.

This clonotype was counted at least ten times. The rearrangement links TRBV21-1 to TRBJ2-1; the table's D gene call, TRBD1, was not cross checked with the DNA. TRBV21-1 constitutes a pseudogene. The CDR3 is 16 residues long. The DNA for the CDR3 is TGTGCCAGCATCCCCCCAGGTCAGGGGACCTACAATGAGCAGTTCTTC. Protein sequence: CASIPPGQGTYNEQFF.

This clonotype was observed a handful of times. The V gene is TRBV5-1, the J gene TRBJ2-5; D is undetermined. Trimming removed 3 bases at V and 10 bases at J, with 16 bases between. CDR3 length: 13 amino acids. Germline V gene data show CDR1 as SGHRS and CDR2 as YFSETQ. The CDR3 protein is CASSSTGPWDQYF. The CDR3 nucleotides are TGCGCCAGCAGCTCCACCGGGCCCTGGGACCAGTACTTC.

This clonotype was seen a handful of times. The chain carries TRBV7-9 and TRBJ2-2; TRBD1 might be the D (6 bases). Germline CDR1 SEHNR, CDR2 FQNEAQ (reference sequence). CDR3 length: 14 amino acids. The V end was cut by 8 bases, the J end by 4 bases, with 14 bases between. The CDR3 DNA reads TGTGCCAGCCCCGTGCAGGGGACCACCGGGGAGCTGTTTTTT. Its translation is CASPVQGTTGELFF. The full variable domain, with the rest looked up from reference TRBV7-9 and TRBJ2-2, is DTGVSQNPRHKITKRGQNVTFRCDPISEHNRLYWYRQTLGQGPEFLTYFQNEAQLEKSRLLSDRFSAERPKGSFSTLEIQRTEQGDSAMYLCASPVQGTTGELFFGEGSRLTVL.

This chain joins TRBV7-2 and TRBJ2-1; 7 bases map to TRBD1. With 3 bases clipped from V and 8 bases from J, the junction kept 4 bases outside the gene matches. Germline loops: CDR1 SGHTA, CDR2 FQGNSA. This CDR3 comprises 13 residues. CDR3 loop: CASSLAGTDEQFF. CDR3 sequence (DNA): TGTGCCAGCAGCTTGGCCGGGACAGATGAGCAGTTCTTC. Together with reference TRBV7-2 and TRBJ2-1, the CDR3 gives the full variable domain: GAGVSQSPSNKVTEKGKDVELRCDPISGHTALYWYRQSLGQGLEFLIYFQGNSAPDKSGLPSDRFSAERTGGSVSTLTIQRTQQEDSAVYLCASSLAGTDEQFFGPGTRLTVL.

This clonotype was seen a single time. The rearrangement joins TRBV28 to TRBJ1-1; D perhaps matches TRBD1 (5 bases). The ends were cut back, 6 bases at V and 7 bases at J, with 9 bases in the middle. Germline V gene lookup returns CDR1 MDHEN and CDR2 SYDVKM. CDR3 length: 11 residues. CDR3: CASRGPVEAFF. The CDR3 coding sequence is TGTGCCAGCAGGGGACCGGTTGAAGCTTTCTTT.

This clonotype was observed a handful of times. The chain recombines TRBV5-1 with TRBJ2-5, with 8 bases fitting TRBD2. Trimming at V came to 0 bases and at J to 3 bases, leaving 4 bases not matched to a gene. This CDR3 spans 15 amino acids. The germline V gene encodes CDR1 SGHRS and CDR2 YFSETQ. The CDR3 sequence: CASSLGAAGEETQYF. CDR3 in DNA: TGCGCCAGCAGCTTGGGGGCAGCGGGGGAAGAGACCCAGTACTTC. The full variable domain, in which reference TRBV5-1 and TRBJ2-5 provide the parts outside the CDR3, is KAGVTQTPRYLIKTRGQQVTLSCSPISGHRSVSWYQQTPGQGLQFLFEYFSETQRNKGNFPGRFSGRQFSNSRSEMNVSTLELGDSALYLCASSLGAAGEETQYFGPGTRLLVL.

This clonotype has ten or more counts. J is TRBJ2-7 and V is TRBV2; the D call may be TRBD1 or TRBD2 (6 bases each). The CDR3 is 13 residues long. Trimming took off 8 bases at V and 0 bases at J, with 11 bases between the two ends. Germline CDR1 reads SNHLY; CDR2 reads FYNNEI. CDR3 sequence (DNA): TGTGCCAGCGGCGGGACATTCTCCTACGAGCAGTACTTC. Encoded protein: CASGGTFSYEQYF.

The DNA of the CDR3 is TGTGCCAGCTCATCCACCAGGGGTGGGACGCAGTATTTT. Translation: CASSSTRGGTQYF. The chain links TRBV18 to TRBJ2-3; D might be TRBD1 (6 bases). The germline V and J ends were trimmed by 5 bases and 9 bases, with 15 bases remaining between them. The CDR3 has 13 amino acids. Germline V lookup: CDR1 KGHSH, CDR2 LQKENI.

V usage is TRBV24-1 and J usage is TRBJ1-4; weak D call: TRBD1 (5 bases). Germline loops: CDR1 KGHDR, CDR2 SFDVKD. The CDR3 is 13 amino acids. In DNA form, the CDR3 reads TGTGCTCACGAGGACACCACGAATGAAAAACTGTTTTTT. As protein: CAHEDTTNEKLFF.

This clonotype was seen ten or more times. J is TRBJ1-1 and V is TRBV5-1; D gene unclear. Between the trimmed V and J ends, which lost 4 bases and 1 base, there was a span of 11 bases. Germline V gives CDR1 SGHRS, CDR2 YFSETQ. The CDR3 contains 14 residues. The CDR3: CASSPWGGNTEAFF. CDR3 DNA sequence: TGCGCCAGCAGCCCATGGGGAGGGAACACTGAAGCTTTCTTT.

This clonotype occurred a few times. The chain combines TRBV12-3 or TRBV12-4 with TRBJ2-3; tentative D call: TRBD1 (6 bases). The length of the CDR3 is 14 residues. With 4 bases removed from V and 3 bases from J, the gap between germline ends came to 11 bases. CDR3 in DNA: TGTGCCAGCAGTTACAGGGTGGGGACAGATACGCAGTATTTT. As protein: CASSYRVGTDTQYF.

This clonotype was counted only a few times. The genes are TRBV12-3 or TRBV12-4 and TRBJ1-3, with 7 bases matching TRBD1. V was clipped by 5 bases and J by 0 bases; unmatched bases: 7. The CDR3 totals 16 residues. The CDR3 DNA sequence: TGTGCCAGCAGTCGGACAGGAGAAAGCTCTGGAAACACCATATATTTT. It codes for CASSRTGESSGNTIYF.